This is a list of T cell receptor beta chains from one sample in a study of beta chain features in type 1 diabetes. Here immunoSEQ multiplex PCR was the method, and the copy in TCRdb shows in-frame clones only, minus some. The table has some 350,000 clones, 13% seen once. Input material: naive CD4+ T cells from blood. The receptors come from a woman aged 18 to 35 with type 1 diabetes. CDR3s include the opening cysteine and the closing phenylalanine or tryptophan. D genes are given only for firm matches. Expanded clones get a size class; other rows say once, few or many, or leave the size out.

>TRBJ1-5|NA|TRBD1|TRBV18
TGTGCCAGCTCACTTACCCAGGGGGGTGATCAGCCCCAGCATTTT
CASSLTQGGDQPQHF
>TRBJ1-5|few|TRBD1|TRBV19
TGTGCCAGTAGTATTGAGTCGCGACAGGGGATACTGAATCAGCCCCAGCATTTT
CASSIESRQGILNQPQHF
>TRBJ2-1|NA|TRBD2|TRBV7-2
TGTGCCAGCAGCCCCGGGGGAGGCGGGAGTCAAGGGGAGCAGTTCTTC
CASSPGGGGSQGEQFF
>TRBJ2-2|NA|TRBD1|TRBV5-1
TGCGCCAGCAGCTTGGGACGGGACAGTTCGAACACCGGGGAGCTGTTTTTT
CASSLGRDSSNTGELFF
>TRBJ2-7|NA|TRBD1|TRBV18
TGTGCCAGCTCACCGGGACAGAACTACGAGCAGTACTTC
CASSPGQNYEQYF
>TRBJ2-1|NA|TRBD1|TRBV29-1
TGCAGCGTTGACCATAGTCCTGACAGGGGGCGATTTGCGTCCTACAATGAGCAGTTCTTC
CSVDHSPDRGRFASYNEQFF
>TRBJ2-3|NA|TRBD2|TRBV5-1
TGCGCCAGTACTAGCGGGAGTATCATAGATACGCAGTATTTT
CASTSGSIIDTQYF
>TRBJ2-6|NA|TRBD2|TRBV28
TGTGCCACCGAGAGTGGGGGTAGCGGGAGGCCTGGGGCCAACGTCCTGACTTTC
CATESGGSGRPGANVLTF
>TRBJ2-1|few|TRBD2|TRBV5-1
TGCGCCAGCAGCCGGGGGGGTGGAGATTACAATGAGCAGTTCTTC
CASSRGGGDYNEQFF
>TRBJ1-1|NA|NA|TRBV2
TGTGCCACAGGGGAGAGCAACCTAAACACTGAAGCTTTCTTT
CATGESNLNTEAFF
>TRBJ2-2|few|TRBD1|TRBV2
TGTGCCAGCACAGGGGGCTCGAACACCGGGGAGCTGTTTTTT
CASTGGSNTGELFF
>TRBJ1-1|few|NA|TRBV19
TGTGCCAGTAGTAAGCAGGAACTCCTTTGGGTAGAAGCTTTCTTT
CASSKQELLWVEAFF
>TRBJ2-1|few|TRBD2|TRBV5-1
TGCGCCAGCAGCTCCATAGCGGGAGTACGGTCTCAGCAGTTCTTC
CASSSIAGVRSQQFF
>TRBJ1-2|few|TRBD1|TRBV4-3
TGCGCCAGCAGCTTACAGGGGGATCGAGGCTACACCTTC
CASSLQGDRGYTF
>TRBJ2-7|NA|TRBD2|TRBV5-1
TGCGCCAGCAGCTTGGCGTCTAGCGGGGGGTGGTACGAGCAGTACTTC
CASSLASSGGWYEQYF
>TRBJ1-2|NA|NA|TRBV19
TGTGCCAGTAGTATTGCGGGGTCTGGCTACACCTTC
CASSIAGSGYTF
>TRBJ1-2|few|NA|TRBV5-1
TGCGCCAGCAGCGGGGGGAACTTCAACTATGGCTACACCTTC
CASSGGNFNYGYTF
>TRBJ2-6|NA|NA|TRBV7-9
TGTGCCAGCAGCGGTACAGGCTCCAACTCTGGGGCCAACGTCCTGACTTTC
CASSGTGSNSGANVLTF
>TRBJ2-3|NA|TRBD2|TRBV10-3
TGTGCCACCAACCTAGTCGGGACTAGCGGGAGGGCTAGCACAGATACGCAGTATTTT
CATNLVGTSGRASTDTQYF
>TRBJ2-3|NA|TRBD1|TRBV9
TGTGCCAGCAGCGGCAGACAGGGGGCCATCGGCACAGATACGCAGTATTTT
CASSGRQGAIGTDTQYF
>TRBJ2-3|NA|TRBD1|TRBV2
TGTGCCAGCAGGGATACAGGGGAAAGGGCAGATACGCAGTATTTT
CASRDTGERADTQYF
>TRBJ2-1|few|TRBD2|TRBV19
TGTGCCAGTAGTATAGATAGACTAGCCTTTAAATACAATGAGCAGTTCTTC
CASSIDRLAFKYNEQFF
>TRBJ1-4|few|TRBD1|TRBV5-4
TGTGCCAGCAGCTACGGACAGGGACAAAAACTGTTTTTT
CASSYGQGQKLFF
>TRBJ2-7|NA|TRBD1|TRBV18
TGTGCCAGCTCACCCTGGGACAGGGCCGAGCAGTACTTC
CASSPWDRAEQYF
>TRBJ2-1|NA|TRBD2|TRBV14
TGTGCCAGCAGCCAAGATTTTCTAGCGGGAATTGACAATGAGCAGTTCTTC
CASSQDFLAGIDNEQFF